This is a list of T cell receptor beta chains from one sample in a study of CD8 T cells in ankylosing spondylitis. TCRdb re-analysed the 5' RACE reads in MiXCR, keeping a single row per CDR3 protein. The sample holds 450,000 to 550,000 distinct CDR3 sequences, over 4% seen once. The sample was blood, either unsorted or a sorted T cell fraction (not recorded which). Receptors were obtained from a male donor with ankylosing spondylitis. Both conserved end residues are trimmed from each CDR3. Size tells how often a clone was seen (once, few, many) or the class of an expanded clone, and some rows leave it out.

size	V	J	CDR3
few	TRBV11-2	TRBJ1-4	ASSFNLLQSRNEKLF
many	TRBV9	TRBJ2-1	ASSVEGNEQF
many	TRBV18	TRBJ2-2	ASSLSGGNTGELF
few	TRBV10-3	TRBJ2-1	AISRDRNEQF
few	TRBV5-1	TRBJ2-1	ASSKGLAVDEQF
many	TRBV28	TRBJ2-5	ASSFGRGGSETQY
many	TRBV5-1	TRBJ2-3	ASSFSRGSTDTQY
-	TRBV21-1	TRBJ2-7	ASSKEALGQSYEQY
-	TRBV20-1	TRBJ2-7	SATRDRGGEQY
many	TRBV29-1	TRBJ1-5	SVRQGDQPQH
many	TRBV4-1	TRBJ2-7	ASSQGFSGLESSYEQY
few	TRBV7-8	TRBJ2-2	ASRPDNVGGNTGELF
many	TRBV11-2	TRBJ2-7	ASSPASMGSYEQY
-	TRBV4-1	TRBJ2-6	ASSQVGSGSSGANVLT
many	TRBV20-1	TRBJ1-1	SAIRQGMSTEAF
many	TRBV20-1	TRBJ1-5	SGSWTANQPQH
many	TRBV12-3/TRBV12-4	TRBJ2-1	ASSRTGTALEEQF
-	TRBV20-1	TRBJ1-5	SARDERRVNQPQH
-	TRBV28	TRBJ2-7	ASRNSLGQGANEQY
few	TRBV2	TRBJ2-3	ASSGQGGEDTQY
many	TRBV5-1	TRBJ1-6	ASSQGQSSYNSPLH
many	TRBV2	TRBJ2-3	ASRGQGDTQY
many	TRBV9	TRBJ2-5	ASSVGGNRQYQETQY
-	TRBV6-5	TRBJ1-1	ASSYPTGNGADTEAF
many	TRBV20-1	TRBJ1-1	SGSPTVNTEAF
many	TRBV27	TRBJ2-1	ASRRRVGAYEQF
many	TRBV5-1	TRBJ1-4	ASSLRSAATNEKLF
many	TRBV4-2	TRBJ2-1	ASSRAGGPGNEQF
many	TRBV7-9	TRBJ1-5	ASSSPGTGEQPQH
many	TRBV6-1	TRBJ1-5	ASRGLPISNQPQH
many	TRBV12-3/TRBV12-4	TRBJ2-1	ASAQHHPSYNEQF
many	TRBV11-3	TRBJ2-1	ASSSTHEQF
many	TRBV20-1	TRBJ2-1	SASRVSSPYNEQF
many	TRBV7-8	TRBJ1-2	ASSLGIGYGYT
many	TRBV20-1	TRBJ2-3	SARVQGVPSTDTQY
-	TRBV30	TRBJ2-7	AWSVTGLGTVGTYEQY
many	TRBV29-1	TRBJ1-2	SFSGGSGIYT
many	TRBV20-1	TRBJ2-7	SARDTRAGAPYEQY
many	TRBV10-3	TRBJ2-5	ARDEEEGGQETQY
many	TRBV5-1	TRBJ2-5	ASSLIRPQETQY
many	TRBV20-1	TRBJ2-5	SARRSGIAKETQY